Listed below are T cell receptor beta chains from one sample, sequenced in a study of T cells in Graves' hyperthyroidism and ophthalmopathy. TCRdb re-called the multiplex PCR reads with MiXCR, one entry per CDR3 protein. The table lists hundreds of thousands of distinct CDR3 sequences, over 15% of them singletons. The sequencing input was blood. The receptors originated from a woman in her 50s with Graves' hyperthyroidism that later progressed to Graves' ophthalmopathy. Each CDR3 is given with its conserved first and last residue. The D gene is left open where the match is weak. Size is stated for part of the rows, as once, few or many counts, or as a class when the clone is expanded.

clone size: few
D gene: .
J gene: TRBJ1-1
V gene: TRBV10-3
CDR3 DNA: TGTGCCATCAGTGAGTCGCGTATGAACACTGAAGCTTTCTTT
CDR3 protein: CAISESRMNTEAFF

clone size: many
D gene: .
J gene: TRBJ2-3
V gene: TRBV3-1
CDR3 DNA: TGTGCCAGCAGCCGCCGGACTACCGGAATCACAGATACGCAGTATTTT
CDR3 protein: CASSRRTTGITDTQYF

clone size: few
D gene: .
J gene: TRBJ2-3
V gene: TRBV2
CDR3 DNA: TGTGCCAGCAGTGAATATCGGGGAATGATAATAGATACGCAGTATTTT
CDR3 protein: CASSEYRGMIIDTQYF

clone size: many
D gene: TRBD1
J gene: TRBJ2-1
V gene: TRBV27
CDR3 DNA: TGTGCCAGCAGTTTAACAGGGGTCAATGAGCAGTTCTTC
CDR3 protein: CASSLTGVNEQFF

clone size: few
D gene: .
J gene: TRBJ2-3
V gene: TRBV27
CDR3 DNA: TGTGCCAGCGCAACCCCAGGCACAGATACGCAGTATTTT
CDR3 protein: CASATPGTDTQYF

clone size: many
D gene: TRBD2
J gene: TRBJ2-3
V gene: TRBV7-7
CDR3 DNA: TGTGCCAGCAGTTTAGGAGCGGGGACAGATACGCAGTATTTT
CDR3 protein: CASSLGAGTDTQYF

clone size: .
D gene: .
J gene: TRBJ2-7
V gene: TRBV4-1
CDR3 DNA: TGCGCCAGCAGCCAAGATGGCCACCCCGGAGGAGACGAGCAGTACTTC
CDR3 protein: CASSQDGHPGGDEQYF

clone size: many
D gene: TRBD1
J gene: TRBJ2-2
V gene: TRBV7-9
CDR3 DNA: TGTGCCAGCAGCCTGGGACAGCAGGTCGGGGAGCTGTTTTTT
CDR3 protein: CASSLGQQVGELFF

clone size: .
D gene: .
J gene: TRBJ2-7
V gene: TRBV4-2
CDR3 DNA: TGTGCCAGCAGCCAAGTAATTCCCCAGGCGGGCGAGCAGTACTTC
CDR3 protein: CASSQVIPQAGEQYF

clone size: many
D gene: TRBD1
J gene: TRBJ1-1
V gene: TRBV27
CDR3 DNA: TGTGCCAGCAGGGACAGGGGTACTGAAGCTTTCTTT
CDR3 protein: CASRDRGTEAFF

clone size: .
D gene: .
J gene: TRBJ1-2
V gene: TRBV19
CDR3 DNA: TGTGCCACCACCCTCGGGAGGGGAGCTGGCTACACCTTC
CDR3 protein: CATTLGRGAGYTF

clone size: .
D gene: TRBD1
J gene: TRBJ1-2
V gene: TRBV20-1
CDR3 DNA: TGCAGTCCAACAGGGGGCGCGGGGTATGGCTACACCTTC
CDR3 protein: CSPTGGAGYGYTF

clone size: .
D gene: .
J gene: TRBJ1-4
V gene: TRBV5-1
CDR3 DNA: TGCGCCAGCAGCCAACAAACCGGGGTCACAACTAATGAAAAACTGTTTTTT
CDR3 protein: CASSQQTGVTTNEKLFF

clone size: many
D gene: TRBD2
J gene: TRBJ2-1
V gene: TRBV7-3
CDR3 DNA: TGTGCCAGCAGCCGAGGACTAGCGGGGGGAAATGAGCAGTTCTTC
CDR3 protein: CASSRGLAGGNEQFF

clone size: .
D gene: TRBD1
J gene: TRBJ2-1
V gene: TRBV5-1
CDR3 DNA: TGCGCCAGCAGAGGACAGGGGGATGTCAATGAGCAGTTCTTC
CDR3 protein: CASRGQGDVNEQFF

clone size: few
D gene: .
J gene: TRBJ1-4
V gene: TRBV10-3
CDR3 DNA: TGTGCCATCAGTGGAGGGGCATCGGGTAATGAAAAACTGTTTTTT
CDR3 protein: CAISGGASGNEKLFF

clone size: few
D gene: TRBD2
J gene: TRBJ2-5
V gene: TRBV7-9
CDR3 DNA: TGTGCCAGCAGTCTTACTAGCGGGGGGCTCCTCGAGACCCAGTACTTC
CDR3 protein: CASSLTSGGLLETQYF

clone size: many
D gene: TRBD1
J gene: TRBJ1-2
V gene: TRBV9
CDR3 DNA: TGTGCCAGCAGCGTGCACGACAGGGCTAACTATGGCTACACCTTC
CDR3 protein: CASSVHDRANYGYTF

clone size: .
D gene: .
J gene: TRBJ2-7
V gene: TRBV12-3/TRBV12-4
CDR3 DNA: TGTGCCAGCAGCCCCCTGGGACGGGGGGCTCGCGAGCAGTACTTC
CDR3 protein: CASSPLGRGAREQYF

clone size: .
D gene: TRBD1
J gene: TRBJ2-7
V gene: TRBV4-1
CDR3 DNA: TGCGCCAGCAGCCCCGACCCGGGACAGGGGTCCTACGAGCAGTACTTC
CDR3 protein: CASSPDPGQGSYEQYF

clone size: .
D gene: .
J gene: TRBJ1-2
V gene: TRBV4-2
CDR3 DNA: TGTGCCAGCAGCCGTTGGGCAGGGGAAATGATCTGCTACACCTTC
CDR3 protein: CASSRWAGEMICYTF

clone size: few
D gene: TRBD1
J gene: TRBJ1-1
V gene: TRBV3-1
CDR3 DNA: TGTGCCAGCAGCGAACAGGACAGGGTAATGACGAACACTGAAGCTTTCTTT
CDR3 protein: CASSEQDRVMTNTEAFF

clone size: few
D gene: .
J gene: TRBJ2-1
V gene: TRBV12-3/TRBV12-4
CDR3 DNA: TGTGCCAGCAGCCCGACGGACAAATACAATGAGCAGTTCTTC
CDR3 protein: CASSPTDKYNEQFF

clone size: few
D gene: .
J gene: TRBJ2-2
V gene: TRBV7-8
CDR3 DNA: TGTGCCAGCAGCTTAGTTATCCCAACGGGGACCGGGGAGCTGTTTTTT
CDR3 protein: CASSLVIPTGTGELFF

clone size: few
D gene: TRBD1
J gene: TRBJ1-4
V gene: TRBV6-1
CDR3 DNA: TGTGCCAGCAGTGATCCCCGGGACAGCCTTAATGAAAAACTGTTTTTT
CDR3 protein: CASSDPRDSLNEKLFF

clone size: few
D gene: TRBD1
J gene: TRBJ1-2
V gene: TRBV12-3/TRBV12-4
CDR3 DNA: TGTGCCAGCAGCGGGGGGACAGGGGAGGGCTACACCTTC
CDR3 protein: CASSGGTGEGYTF

clone size: .
D gene: TRBD2
J gene: TRBJ2-3
V gene: TRBV11-1
CDR3 DNA: TGTGCCAGCAGCTTACCCGGGACTAGCGGCGACACAGATACGCAGTATTTT
CDR3 protein: CASSLPGTSGDTDTQYF

clone size: many
D gene: .
J gene: TRBJ2-3
V gene: TRBV3-1
CDR3 DNA: TGTGCCAGCAGCCGCCCCGGACACCACGCAGATACGCAGTATTTT
CDR3 protein: CASSRPGHHADTQYF

clone size: .
D gene: TRBD1
J gene: TRBJ1-2
V gene: TRBV20-1
CDR3 DNA: TGCAGCAAACCTGGACAGGGAGGAGACTATGGCTACACCTTC
CDR3 protein: CSKPGQGGDYGYTF

clone size: many
D gene: TRBD2
J gene: TRBJ2-5
V gene: TRBV12-3/TRBV12-4
CDR3 DNA: TGTGCCAGCAGCCCCAGCGGGGGGGAGACCCAGTACTTC
CDR3 protein: CASSPSGGETQYF

clone size: .
D gene: TRBD1
J gene: TRBJ2-6
V gene: TRBV5-1
CDR3 DNA: TGCGCCAGCACAGACAGGGGCCAAGTTGCTGGGGCCAACGTCCTGACTTTC
CDR3 protein: CASTDRGQVAGANVLTF

clone size: many
D gene: .
J gene: TRBJ1-1
V gene: TRBV11-3
CDR3 DNA: TGTGCCAGCAGCTTATTTAAGGGGGCTGAAGCTTTCTTT
CDR3 protein: CASSLFKGAEAFF

clone size: .
D gene: TRBD2
J gene: TRBJ2-7
V gene: TRBV6-5
CDR3 DNA: TGTGCCAGCAGTTACTTGGCTAGCGGGGGAACTACCTCCTACGAGCAGTACTTC
CDR3 protein: CASSYLASGGTTSYEQYF

clone size: many
D gene: .
J gene: TRBJ2-5
V gene: TRBV3-1
CDR3 DNA: TGTGCCAGCAGCCAAGTACAGGCCCAAGAGACCCAGTACTTC
CDR3 protein: CASSQVQAQETQYF

clone size: .
D gene: .
J gene: TRBJ1-5
V gene: TRBV7-9
CDR3 DNA: TGTGCCAGCAGTCACACCGGGACAAATCAGCCCCAGCATTTT
CDR3 protein: CASSHTGTNQPQHF

clone size: .
D gene: TRBD1
J gene: TRBJ1-1
V gene: TRBV2
CDR3 DNA: TGTGCCAGCAACGTACAGGGGGTGAACACTGAAGCTTTCTTT
CDR3 protein: CASNVQGVNTEAFF

clone size: .
D gene: TRBD2
J gene: TRBJ2-7
V gene: TRBV5-1
CDR3 DNA: TGCGCCAGCAGCCACACGGGACTAGCTTATGAGCAGTACTTC
CDR3 protein: CASSHTGLAYEQYF

clone size: many
D gene: .
J gene: TRBJ1-5
V gene: TRBV30
CDR3 DNA: TGTGCCTGGAGTGGAGGACAGAGGGGTCAGCCCCAGCATTTT
CDR3 protein: CAWSGGQRGQPQHF